The rows below give T cell receptor beta chains drawn from one sample of a study of T cell responses to AZD1222 COVID-19 vaccine. Sequencing was performed with immunoSEQ multiplex PCR; in TCRdb, only in-frame clones are kept and a portion is missing. The sample records about 120,000 clones, about 90% being singletons. The material sequenced was peripheral blood, taken on day 0 of AZD1222 vaccination. All receptors come from an adult in good health. CDR3s include the opening cysteine and the closing phenylalanine or tryptophan. Fields, in order: J gene, V gene, D gene, clone size, CDR3 DNA, CDR3 protein. D genes are given only for firm matches. A row's size may be missing; if present it is once, few, many or a size class.

TRBJ2-2 TRBV29-1 TRBD2 NA TGCAGCGTTTGGCCCCCTCAGGGAGGGACCGGGGAGCTGTTTTTT CSVWPPQGGTGELFF
TRBJ1-1 TRBV7-6 TRBD1 NA TGTGCCAGCAGCCCGGGACAGGGGACTGAAGCTTTCTTT CASSPGQGTEAFF
TRBJ2-4 TRBV19 NA NA TGTGCCAGTAGATTTCTAAACATTCAGTACTTC CASRFLNIQYF
TRBJ1-2 TRBV18 NA NA TGTGCCAGCTCACTACCGAACTATGGCTACACCTTC CASSLPNYGYTF
TRBJ1-1 TRBV5-1 NA NA TGCGCCAGCAGCTTGGTTGGCCGGACTGAAGCTTTCTTT CASSLVGRTEAFF
TRBJ1-1 TRBV11-2 NA NA TGTGCCAGCAGCCTCCGGGATTCATATTTGGACACTGAAGCTTTCTTT CASSLRDSYLDTEAFF
TRBJ1-1 TRBV10-3 NA NA TGTGCCATCAGTACAGGGATAATGAACACTGAAGCTTTCTTT CAISTGIMNTEAFF
TRBJ1-6 TRBV30 NA NA TGTGCCTGGGAACAGGGCTCCTATAATTCACCCCTCCACTTT CAWEQGSYNSPLHF
TRBJ1-4 TRBV3-1/TRBV3-2 NA NA TGTGCCAGCAGCAAAGGGAGTTGGGAAAAACTGTTTTTT CASSKGSWEKLFF
TRBJ1-1 TRBV30 TRBD1 NA TGTGCCTGGAGTGTCTACGGGACAGGGGGTACTGAAGCTTTCTTT CAWSVYGTGGTEAFF
TRBJ2-1 TRBV27 TRBD2 NA TGTGCCAGCAGTCCTTCCGGGACTAGGTCCCACAATGAGCAGTTCTTC CASSPSGTRSHNEQFF
TRBJ1-1 TRBV6-5 NA NA TGTGCCAGCAGTCCGAACACTGAAGCTTTCTTT CASSPNTEAFF
TRBJ2-1 TRBV24-1 NA NA TGTGCCACCAGTGATAGGACGGCCTACAATGAGCAGTTCTTC CATSDRTAYNEQFF
TRBJ2-7 TRBV18 NA few TGTGCCAGCTCATACGACACCTACGAGCAGTACTTC CASSYDTYEQYF
TRBJ2-2 TRBV7-9 NA NA TGTGCCAGCAGCTTAGCGCGGGGCACCGGGGAGCTGTTTTTT CASSLARGTGELFF
TRBJ1-6 TRBV4-2 NA NA TGTGCCAGCAGCCAAGAAGGGCAGGGTGGCAATTCACCCCTCCACTTT CASSQEGQGGNSPLHF
TRBJ2-1 TRBV7-9 TRBD2 NA TGTGCCAGCAGCCCCCCCGGGACTAGATTCAATGAGCAGTTCTTC CASSPPGTRFNEQFF
TRBJ2-7 TRBV6-5 NA NA TGTGCCAGCAGGAGGGACTCCTCCTACGAGCAGTACTTC CASRRDSSYEQYF
TRBJ1-1 TRBV6-1 NA few TGTGCCAGCAGTGAAGCGTGGCCGAACACTGAAGCTTTCTTT CASSEAWPNTEAFF
TRBJ1-5 TRBV28 TRBD1 NA TGTGCCAGCAGAGTACCCGGGACAGGGGGCGTTCAGCCCCAGCATTTT CASRVPGTGGVQPQHF
TRBJ2-7 TRBV7-9 NA NA TGTGCCAGCAGCTTAGGAAGGGGGGAGCAGTACTTC CASSLGRGEQYF
TRBJ2-4 TRBV6-1 TRBD2 NA TGTGCCAGCAGTGTTTCGACGGGAGGGGGGGTAGCCAAAAACATTCAGTACTTC CASSVSTGGGVAKNIQYF